Given below is one TCR beta chain in context. This clone was seen a single time. Its antigen is currently not known. Qualities for individual bases were not recorded, and no much larger clone is one base off. To prepare the library, the immunoSEQ multiplex PCR assay was applied. The clones in this table, taken by TCRdb from immuneACCESS, are in-frame only. Not every clone is retained; where verified, under half of the shortfall comes from an unresolved V gene, and the cause of the rest is unknown. Here the sample has about 710,000 clones; more than 70% occur a single time. The ten largest clones add up to roughly 0.0086% of the sample. The junction carries 15 bases between V and J, which are trimmed by 6 bases and 0 bases respectively. CDR1 and CDR2 are drawn from the germline V gene (reference sequence): MNHEY, SMNVEV. Its CDR3 holds 15 amino acids, cysteine through phenylalanine. Of the read, only the CDR3 DNA is kept; its 45 bases are in frame from base 1.

This sample stems from a study of shared T cell receptors in the human thymus (dated by TCRdb to the early 2020s). The study in broad terms: The study examined how the human thymus generates shared, self-reactive T-cell receptor alpha chains.

This same sample was also part of a study on human thymus T cells. Per that second paper: In Finland, the donors were immunologically healthy infants who were having open corrective cardiac surgery for congenital heart defects. Thymus tissue was collected as surgical resects that were removed during corrective cardiac surgery. Biased V and J gene segment usage appeared to be present in both thymic and peripheral blood repertoires. The related research reported highly overlapping thymic TCR repertoires among unrelated individuals. The study characterized TCR alpha and beta repertoires from roughly eight infant thymus samples and a few related peripheral blood samples. Donor ages ranging from about 6 to 250 days were recorded, and several male and two female infants were included in the cohort. Thymocytes were mechanically released from the tissue and were stored as pellets of 10-30 million cells at -70 degrees C. A QIAsymphony instrument was used to extract genomic DNA from the frozen cell pellets. Using the immunoSEQ multiplex PCR assay, the TCRB and TCRAD loci were amplified from a standardized quantity of quality-controlled genomic DNA. The amplicons covered the V(D)J region and were long enough to include the CDR3 and to identify the V and J genes. The amplicons were sequenced on an Illumina platform via the commercial immunoSEQ service. Primer bias and sequencing errors were corrected using previously described methods, and TCRAD and TCRB definitions followed the IMGT database. The repertoires were analysed using immunoSEQ Analyzer 3.0 and VDJTools for basic statistics, V/J segment usage, diversity estimates, rarefaction and pairwise overlap. Diversity was estimated using the Chao1, ChaoE, Efron-Thisted, Shannon and inverse Simpson indices, and was also estimated on datasets down-sampled to the size of the smallest sample. Repertoire overlap was assessed by strict matching of CDR3 nucleotide sequence, V gene and J gene, and clustering was done by Jaccard-based multidimensional scaling. Thymus samples yielded on average around 810,000 unique TCRB clonotypes, compared with around 79,000 from blood samples.

Here the chain combines TRBV27 and TRBJ2-7; no D segment can be confidently identified. This receptor was identified in a boy younger than two with a congenital heart defect. Donor details come from another sample of the same person, matched by shared clones. The sequenced sample consisted of thymocytes. The bases are TGTGCCAGCAGCCCCGTTTTAAGGAGCTCCTACGAGCAGTACTTC. Its protein is CASSPVLRSSYEQYF.